A single sample gave rise to the 32 T cell receptor beta chains below, sequenced in a study of T cell clusters in autoimmune cytopenias. Each sample's input was around 250 ng genomic DNA, roughly 40,000 genome equivalents. TRB was amplified by touch-down multiplex PCR, primer pools A and B combined. TCRdb reanalyzed the multiplex PCR reads, giving one entry per CDR3 protein sequence and no DNA. This repertoire comprises over 4,500 distinct CDR3 sequences; its ten largest clones make up around 8.5%. Material: peripheral blood. The receptors originated from a human donor with an autoimmune cytopenia or autoimmune hepatitis (not recorded which).

The rearrangement uses TRBV30 and TRBJ1-6. The length of the CDR3 is 16 residues. Germline CDR1 and CDR2: GTSNPN and SVGIG (reference sequence). The CDR3 reads CAWSPGVSSYNSPLHF.

The chain links TRBV18 to TRBJ1-2. Per the germline V gene, CDR1 is KGHSH and CDR2 is LQKENI. This CDR3 spans 13 amino acids. CDR3 amino acids: CASSPPSGSGYTF.

This clonotype registers medium-sized by frequency. This rearrangement joins TRBV19 to TRBJ2-1; TCRdb names TRBD2, which stays unverified in the absence of DNA. This CDR3 region has 15 residues. Germline values: CDR1 LNHDA, CDR2 SQIVND (reference sequence). CDR3: CASSSSGPARGEQFF.

This clonotype ranks as medium-sized in terms of frequency. The chain combines TRBV15 with TRBJ2-2; TCRdb's D call, TRBD2, is unchecked because there is no DNA. CDR3 length equals 14 residues. From germline, CDR1 is LNHNV and CDR2 YYDKDF (reference sequence). The CDR3 sequence is CATSARGHTGELFF. The full variable domain, with the rest looked up from reference TRBV15 and TRBJ2-2, is DAMVIQNPRYQVTQFGKPVTLSCSQTLNHNVMYWYQQKSSQAPKLLFHYYDKDFNNEADTPDNFQSRRPNTSFCFLDIRSPGLGDTAMYLCATSARGHTGELFFGEGSRLTVL.

This clonotype is medium-sized by frequency. The V gene is TRBV30, the J gene TRBJ1-5; the TRBD1 assignment by TCRdb is unverifiable without DNA. The CDR3 spans 13 residues. Germline values: CDR1 GTSNPN, CDR2 SVGIG (reference sequence). The CDR3 region is CAWSPQGEQPQHF.

The chain is built from TRBV30 and TRBJ2-5; the TCRdb call, TRBD1, lacks DNA for checking. This CDR3 spans 13 amino acids. Germline V lookup: CDR1 GTSNPN, CDR2 SVGIG (reference sequence). CDR3 in amino acids: CAWSETGARRLYF.

The genes are TRBV7-2 and TRBJ2-7. The CDR3 spans 13 residues. Per germline, CDR1 SGHTA and CDR2 FQGNSA. CDR3 loop: CASSLASAYEQYF.

Considering frequency, this clonotype is medium-sized. The chain uses TRBV6-2 or TRBV6-3 and TRBJ2-2. The germline gives CDR1 MNHEY, CDR2 SVGEGT. The CDR3 extends over 13 amino acids. CDR3 in amino acids: CASRTLNTGELFF.

This clonotype counts as medium-sized (0.01 to 0.1%) by frequency. This chain connects TRBV5-6 to TRBJ2-3; TCRdb picks TRBD1, but there is no DNA to check that call. CDR1 is SGHDT and CDR2 is YYEEEE in the germline V gene. The CDR3 is 14 residues long. The CDR3: CASSLVTGGHTQYF.

This clonotype registers medium-sized by frequency. The rearrangement uses TRBV19 and TRBJ2-7; TCRdb designates TRBD1, a call that cannot be tested without DNA. The CDR3 runs to 13 residues. Germline CDR1 is LNHDA and CDR2 is SQIVND (reference sequence). The CDR3 spells CASRKGSDYEQYF.

The rearrangement joins TRBV7-2 to TRBJ1-6; TCRdb names TRBD1, which stays unverified in the absence of DNA. The CDR3 length is 16 residues. Germline CDR1 and CDR2: SGHTA and FQGNSA. The CDR3 loop reads CASSRFAGIISSPLHF.

V usage is TRBV5-5 and J usage is TRBJ1-3. Germline loops: CDR1 SGHKS, CDR2 YYEKEE (reference sequence). CDR3 size: 15 residues. Here the CDR3 reads CASSLDGDSGNTIYF.

Judged by frequency, this clonotype is medium-sized. The chain uses TRBV6-2 or TRBV6-3 and TRBJ2-1; checking the TCRdb D call of TRBD2 is not possible without DNA. The V gene's germline CDR1 is MNHEY and CDR2 SVGEGT. There are 13 residues in the CDR3. This CDR3 is CASTAAQGGREFF.

The V gene is TRBV10-3, the J gene TRBJ1-2; TCRdb designates TRBD1, a call that cannot be tested without DNA. Germline V gene sequence: CDR1 ENHRY, CDR2 SYGVKD. The CDR3 is made up of 15 amino acids. Here the CDR3 reads CAISDGGQGDYGYTF.

Frequency places this clonotype as medium-sized (0.01 to 0.1%). The V call is TRBV29-1, the J call TRBJ1-3. Germline V lookup: CDR1 SQVTM, CDR2 ANQGSEA. The CDR3 sequence is 12 residues long. CDR3 sequence reads: CSVAGFGNTIYF.

The genes are TRBV27 and TRBJ2-6. CDR1 and CDR2 (germline): MNHEY, SMNVEV (reference sequence). The CDR3 has 15 amino acids. The CDR3 spells CASSFTSSGANVLTF. Full variable domain (missing parts from reference TRBV27 and TRBJ2-6): EAQVTQNPRYLITVTGKKLTVTCSQNMNHEYMSWYRQDPGLGLRQIYYSMNVEVTDKGDVPEGYKVSRKEKRNFPLILESPSPNQTSLYFCASSFTSSGANVLTFGAGSRLTVL.

J is TRBJ1-1 and V is TRBV6-5; TCRdb's D call, TRBD1, is unchecked because there is no DNA. Germline CDR1 is MNHEY and CDR2 is SVGAGI. The CDR3 has 16 amino acids. The CDR3 spells CASSYRRQGWATEAFF.

The V and J genes are TRBV4-1 and TRBJ2-1; TCRdb's D call, TRBD2, is unchecked because there is no DNA. This CDR3 has 12 residues. The germline V gene encodes CDR1 MGHRA and CDR2 YSYEKL. CDR3 region: CASSRPGLEQFF.

This rearrangement joins TRBV12-3 or TRBV12-4 to TRBJ2-1; without DNA, the TCRdb call of TRBD2 cannot be checked. The CDR3 extends over 15 amino acids. The chain's CDR3 is CASSWREGPGNEQFF.

The chain combines TRBV18 with TRBJ2-2; TCRdb names TRBD2, which stays unverified in the absence of DNA. The length of the CDR3 is 14 residues. Germline V gene sequence: CDR1 KGHSH, CDR2 LQKENI. The CDR3 protein is CASKLAGATGELFF.

This clonotype is deemed medium-sized by its frequency. V and J are TRBV7-2 and TRBJ2-1; the TCRdb D gene call, TRBD2, has no DNA to confirm it. Germline V lookup: CDR1 SGHTA, CDR2 FQGNSA. This CDR3 spans 12 amino acids. CDR3 in amino acids: CASSLAGGEQFF.

This clonotype is called medium-sized based on its frequency. V gene TRBV5-5 combines with J gene TRBJ2-1. CDR1 and CDR2 from the germline V gene are SGHKS and YYEKEE (reference sequence). The CDR3 loop spans 14 amino acids. This chain's CDR3 is CASSLTNPTGEQFF.

The chain has TRBV6-6 and TRBJ2-6; TCRdb's D call, TRBD1, is unchecked because there is no DNA. Germline CDR1 and CDR2: MNHNY and SVGAGI (reference sequence). CDR3 length equals 18 residues. The CDR3 protein is CASSSWGTGISGANVLTF.

This clonotype is called large based on its frequency. This chain connects TRBV29-1 to TRBJ2-4; TCRdb returns TRBD2, unconfirmable since there is no DNA. The CDR3 runs 14 residues. Per germline, CDR1 SQVTM and CDR2 ANQGSEA. The CDR3 protein is CSGKLAGGGNIQYF.

This chain connects TRBV7-2 to TRBJ2-7. Germline loops: CDR1 SGHTA, CDR2 FQGNSA. The CDR3 consists of 15 residues. CDR3 amino acids: CASSLERGLGYEQYF. Using reference TRBV7-2 and TRBJ2-7 for the parts outside the CDR3, the full variable domain is GAGVSQSPSNKVTEKGKDVELRCDPISGHTALYWYRQSLGQGLEFLIYFQGNSAPDKSGLPSDRFSAERTGGSVSTLTIQRTQQEDSAVYLCASSLERGLGYEQYFGPGTRLTVT.

The V gene is TRBV5-6, the J gene TRBJ2-7. The CDR3 runs to 15 residues. The germline gives CDR1 SGHDT, CDR2 YYEEEE. Here the CDR3 reads CASGVKNWYSYEQYF.

This chain's CDR3 is CASSLGRASDTQYF. The chain employs TRBV5-4 and TRBJ2-3. The length of the CDR3 is 14 residues. Germline V gene sequence: CDR1 SGHNT, CDR2 YYREEE (reference sequence).

Its frequency marks this clonotype as medium-sized. This sequence joins TRBV6-6 and TRBJ2-3. Germline CDR1 reads MNHNY; CDR2 reads SVGAGI (reference sequence). The CDR3 runs to 12 residues. The CDR3 spells CATSLPTDTQYF.

This clonotype is labeled medium-sized based on frequency. This sequence joins TRBV5-4 and TRBJ2-1; TCRdb's D gene call, TRBD1, goes unchecked for lack of DNA. The CDR3 runs to 16 residues. Germline V lookup: CDR1 SGHNT, CDR2 YYREEE (reference sequence). CDR3 in amino acids: CASSPDRDRSYNEQFF.

The genes are TRBV11-2 and TRBJ2-1; TCRdb's assignment of TRBD1 cannot be checked, as there is no DNA. Germline V CDR1 and CDR2: SGHAT, FQNNGV. This CDR3 is built from 18 residues. CDR3: CASSTKGRWGDSYNEQFF.

Its frequency marks this clonotype as medium-sized (0.01 to 0.1%). This chain joins TRBV29-1 and TRBJ1-4; TCRdb gives TRBD1 as the D gene, but with no DNA this cannot be confirmed. CDR3 length equals 13 residues. Germline V CDR1 and CDR2: SQVTM, ANQGSEA. CDR3: CSVRWGQNEKLFF.

The CDR3 loop is CASTEAGQGNEQFF. The chain is built from TRBV12-3 or TRBV12-4 and TRBJ2-1; TCRdb calls TRBD1, which cannot be checked without DNA. The CDR3 runs to 14 residues.